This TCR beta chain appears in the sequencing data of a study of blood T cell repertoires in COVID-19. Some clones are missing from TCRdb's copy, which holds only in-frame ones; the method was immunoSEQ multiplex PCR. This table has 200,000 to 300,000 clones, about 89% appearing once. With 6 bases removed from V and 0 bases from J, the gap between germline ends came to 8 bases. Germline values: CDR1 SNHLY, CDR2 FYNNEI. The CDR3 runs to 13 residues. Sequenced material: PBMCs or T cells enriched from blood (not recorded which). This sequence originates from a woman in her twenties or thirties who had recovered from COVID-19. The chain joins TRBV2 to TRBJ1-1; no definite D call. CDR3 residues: CASRRDMNTEAFF. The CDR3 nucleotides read TGTGCCAGCAGGAGGGATATGAACACTGAAGCTTTCTTT.